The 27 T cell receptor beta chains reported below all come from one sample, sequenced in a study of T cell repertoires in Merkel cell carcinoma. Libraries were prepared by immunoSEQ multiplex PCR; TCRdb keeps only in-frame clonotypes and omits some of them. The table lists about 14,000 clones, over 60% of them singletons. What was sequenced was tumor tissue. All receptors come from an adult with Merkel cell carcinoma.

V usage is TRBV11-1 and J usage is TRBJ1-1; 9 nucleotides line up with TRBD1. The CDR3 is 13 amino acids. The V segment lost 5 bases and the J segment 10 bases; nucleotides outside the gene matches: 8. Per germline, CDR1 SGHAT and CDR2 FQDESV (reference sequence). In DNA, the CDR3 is TGTGCCAGCAGCATAACAGGGGGCGGTGGAGCTTTCTTT. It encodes CASSITGGGGAFF.

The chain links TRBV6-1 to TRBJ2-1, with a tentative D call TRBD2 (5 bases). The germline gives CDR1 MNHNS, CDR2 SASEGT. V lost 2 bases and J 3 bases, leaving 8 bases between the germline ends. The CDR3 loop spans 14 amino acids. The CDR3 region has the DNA TGTGCCAGCAGTGAACGGACTGGCTACAATGAGCAGTTCTTC. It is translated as CASSERTGYNEQFF.

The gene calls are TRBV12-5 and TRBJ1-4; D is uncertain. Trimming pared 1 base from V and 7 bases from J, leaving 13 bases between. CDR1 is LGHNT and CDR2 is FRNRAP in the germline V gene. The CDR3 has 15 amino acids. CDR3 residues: CASGLARGGSEKLFF. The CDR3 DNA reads TGTGCTAGTGGTTTGGCCCGGGGAGGAAGTGAAAAACTGTTTTTT.

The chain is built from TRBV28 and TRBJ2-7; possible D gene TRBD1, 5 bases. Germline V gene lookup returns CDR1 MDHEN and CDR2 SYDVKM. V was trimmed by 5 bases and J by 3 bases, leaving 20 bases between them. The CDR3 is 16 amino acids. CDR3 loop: CASSVSPRQFSYEQYF. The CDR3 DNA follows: TGTGCCAGCAGTGTCTCCCCAAGACAGTTTAGCTACGAGCAGTACTTC.

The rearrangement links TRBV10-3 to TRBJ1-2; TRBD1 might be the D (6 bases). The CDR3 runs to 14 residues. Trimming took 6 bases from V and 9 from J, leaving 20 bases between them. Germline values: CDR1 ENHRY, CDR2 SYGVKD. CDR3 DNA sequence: TGTGCCATCAGCGAAACAGGGATAGGTAAACGCTACACCTTC. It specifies CAISETGIGKRYTF.

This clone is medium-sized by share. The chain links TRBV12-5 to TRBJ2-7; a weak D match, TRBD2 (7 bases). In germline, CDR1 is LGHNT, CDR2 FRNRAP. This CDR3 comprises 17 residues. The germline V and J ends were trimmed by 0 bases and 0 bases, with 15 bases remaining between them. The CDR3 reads CASGLVPNGGLSYEQYF. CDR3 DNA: TGTGCTAGTGGTTTGGTACCCAACGGGGGGCTCTCCTACGAGCAGTACTTC.

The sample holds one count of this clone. The CDR3 nucleotides are TGTGCCAGCAGCTTGGTCGACGGGGTGTTTCAGTACTTC. Amino acids: CASSLVDGVFQYF. The chain links TRBV5-6 to TRBJ2-4, with D perhaps TRBD2 (5 bases). This CDR3 region has 13 residues. In germline, CDR1 is SGHDT, CDR2 YYEEEE. Trimming removed 0 bases from V and 11 bases from J, with 12 bases in between.

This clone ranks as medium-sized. CDR3 protein: CASSFGQGLDFGYTF. Written as DNA, the CDR3 is TGTGCCAGCAGCTTTGGGCAGGGATTGGATTTTGGCTACACCTTC. The chain is built from TRBV5-4 and TRBJ1-2; weak D call: TRBD1 (5 bases). The CDR3 contains 15 residues. CDR1 is SGHNT, CDR2 YYREEE, per germline (reference sequence). Trimming took 2 bases from V and 7 from J, leaving 18 bases between them.

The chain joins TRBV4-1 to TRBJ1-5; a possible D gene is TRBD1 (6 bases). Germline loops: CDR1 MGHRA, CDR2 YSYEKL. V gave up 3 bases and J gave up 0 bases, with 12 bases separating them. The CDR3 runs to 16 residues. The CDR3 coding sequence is TGCGCCAGCAGCCATAGGGACACTCTTAGCAATCAGCCCCAGCATTTT. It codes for CASSHRDTLSNQPQHF.

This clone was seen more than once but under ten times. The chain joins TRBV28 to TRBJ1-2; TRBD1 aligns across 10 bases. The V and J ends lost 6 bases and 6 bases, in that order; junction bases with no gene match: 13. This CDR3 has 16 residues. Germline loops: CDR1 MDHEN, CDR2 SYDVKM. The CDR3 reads CASRPRTGGELHGYTF. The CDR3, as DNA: TGTGCCAGCAGGCCCCGGACAGGGGGTGAGCTACATGGCTACACCTTC.

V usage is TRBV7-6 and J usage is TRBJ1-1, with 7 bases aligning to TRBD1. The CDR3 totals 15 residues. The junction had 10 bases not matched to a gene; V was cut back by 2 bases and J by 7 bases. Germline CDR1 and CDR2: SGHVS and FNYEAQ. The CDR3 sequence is CASSLSGQSDSEAFF. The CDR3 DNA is TGTGCCAGCAGCTTATCGGGACAGAGCGACAGTGAAGCTTTCTTT.

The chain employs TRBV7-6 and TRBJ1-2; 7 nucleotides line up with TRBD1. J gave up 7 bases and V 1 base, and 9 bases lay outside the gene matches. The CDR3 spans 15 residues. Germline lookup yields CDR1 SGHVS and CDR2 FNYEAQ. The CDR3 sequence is CASSLVVGGGRGYTF. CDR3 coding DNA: TGTGCCAGCAGCTTAGTAGTGGGAGGGGGCCGTGGCTACACCTTC.

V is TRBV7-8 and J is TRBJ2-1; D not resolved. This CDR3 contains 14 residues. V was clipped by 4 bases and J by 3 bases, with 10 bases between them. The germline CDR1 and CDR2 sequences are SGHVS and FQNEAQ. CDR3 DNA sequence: TGTGCCAGCAGCTCGAACACACTCTACAATGAGCAGTTCTTC. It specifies CASSSNTLYNEQFF.

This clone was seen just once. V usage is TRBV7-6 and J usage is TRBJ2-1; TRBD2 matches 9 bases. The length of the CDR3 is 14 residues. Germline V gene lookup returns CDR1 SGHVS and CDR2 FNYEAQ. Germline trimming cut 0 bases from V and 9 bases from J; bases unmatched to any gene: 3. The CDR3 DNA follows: TGTGCCAGCAGCTTAGCGCGACTAGCGGCTGAGCAGTTCTTC. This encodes CASSLARLAAEQFF.

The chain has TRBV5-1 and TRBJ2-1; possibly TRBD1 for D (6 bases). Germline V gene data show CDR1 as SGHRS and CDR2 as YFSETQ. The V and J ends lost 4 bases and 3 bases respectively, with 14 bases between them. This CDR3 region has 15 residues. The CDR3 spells CASSPTGQNYNEQFF. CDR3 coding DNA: TGCGCCAGCAGCCCGACCGGACAGAACTACAATGAGCAGTTCTTC.

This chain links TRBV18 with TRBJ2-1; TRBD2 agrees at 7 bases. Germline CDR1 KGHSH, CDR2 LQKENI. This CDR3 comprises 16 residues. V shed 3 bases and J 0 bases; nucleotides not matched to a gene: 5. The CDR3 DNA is TGTGCCAGCTCACCGTTAGCGGGTTACTCCTACAATGAGCAGTTCTTC. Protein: CASSPLAGYSYNEQFF.

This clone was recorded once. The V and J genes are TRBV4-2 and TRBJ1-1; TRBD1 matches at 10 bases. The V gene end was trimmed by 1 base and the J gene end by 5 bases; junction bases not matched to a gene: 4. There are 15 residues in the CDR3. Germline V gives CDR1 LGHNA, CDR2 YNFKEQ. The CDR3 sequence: CASSQGDRGSTEAFF. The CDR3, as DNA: TGTGCCAGCAGCCAAGGGGACAGGGGAAGTACTGAAGCTTTCTTT.

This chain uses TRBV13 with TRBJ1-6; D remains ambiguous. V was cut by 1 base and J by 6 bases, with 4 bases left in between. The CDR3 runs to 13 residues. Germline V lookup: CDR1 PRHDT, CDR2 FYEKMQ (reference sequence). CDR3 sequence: CASSLDPNSPLHF. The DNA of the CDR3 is TGTGCCAGCAGCTTAGATCCTAATTCACCCCTCCACTTT.

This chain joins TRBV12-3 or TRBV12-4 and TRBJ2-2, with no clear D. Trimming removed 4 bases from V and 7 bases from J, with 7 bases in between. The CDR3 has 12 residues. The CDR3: CASSSNVGELFF. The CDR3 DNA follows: TGTGCCAGCAGTTCGAATGTCGGGGAGCTGTTTTTT.

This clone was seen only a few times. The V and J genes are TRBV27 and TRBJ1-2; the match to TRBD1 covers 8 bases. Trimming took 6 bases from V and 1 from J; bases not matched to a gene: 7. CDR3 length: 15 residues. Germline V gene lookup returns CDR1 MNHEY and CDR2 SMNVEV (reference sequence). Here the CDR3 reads CASRPGGAGNYGYTF. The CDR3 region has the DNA TGTGCCAGCAGGCCAGGGGGCGCGGGTAACTATGGCTACACCTTC.

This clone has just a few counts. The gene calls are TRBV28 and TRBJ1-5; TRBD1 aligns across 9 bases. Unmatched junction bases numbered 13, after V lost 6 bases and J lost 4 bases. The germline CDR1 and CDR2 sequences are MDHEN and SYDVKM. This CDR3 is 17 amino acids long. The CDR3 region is CASSTGTGYGGNQPQHF. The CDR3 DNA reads TGTGCCAGCAGCACCGGGACAGGGTACGGGGGAAATCAGCCCCAGCATTTT. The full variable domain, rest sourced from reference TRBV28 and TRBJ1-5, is DVKVTQSSRYLVKRTGEKVFLECVQDMDHENMFWYRQDPGLGLRLIYFSYDVKMKEKGDIPEGYSVSREKKERFSLILESASTNQTSMYLCASSTGTGYGGNQPQHFGDGTRLSIL.

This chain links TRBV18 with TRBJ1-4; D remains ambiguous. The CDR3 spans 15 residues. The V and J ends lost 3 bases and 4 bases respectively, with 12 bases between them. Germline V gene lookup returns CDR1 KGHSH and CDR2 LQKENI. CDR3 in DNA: TGTGCCAGCTCACCTGGACGGATAAGTAATGAAAAACTGTTTTTT. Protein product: CASSPGRISNEKLFF. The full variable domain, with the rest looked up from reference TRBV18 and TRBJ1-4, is NAGVMQNPRHLVRRRGQEARLRCSPMKGHSHVYWYRQLPEEGLKFMVYLQKENIIDESGMPKERFSAEFPKEGPSILRIQQVVRGDSAAYFCASSPGRISNEKLFFGSGTQLSVL.

CDR3 amino acids: CASTPFGGTDTQYF. As DNA, the CDR3 is TGTGCCAGCACCCCCTTTGGAGGCACAGATACGCAGTATTTT. J is TRBJ2-3 and V is TRBV6-6, with D unresolved. The CDR3 length is 14 residues. With 7 bases removed from V and 1 base from J, the gap between germline ends came to 12 bases. Germline CDR1 is MNHNY and CDR2 is SVGAGI (reference sequence).

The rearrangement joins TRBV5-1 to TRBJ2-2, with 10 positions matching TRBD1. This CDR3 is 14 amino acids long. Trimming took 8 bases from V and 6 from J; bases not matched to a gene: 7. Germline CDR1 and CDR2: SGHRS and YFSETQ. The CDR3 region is CASSGTGASGELFF. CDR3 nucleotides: TGCGCCAGTAGCGGGACAGGGGCCTCCGGGGAGCTGTTTTTT.

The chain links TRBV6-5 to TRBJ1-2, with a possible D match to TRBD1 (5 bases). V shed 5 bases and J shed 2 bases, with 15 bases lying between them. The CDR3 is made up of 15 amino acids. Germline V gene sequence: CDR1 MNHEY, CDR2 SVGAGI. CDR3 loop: CASSNTRDGNYGYTF. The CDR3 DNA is TGTGCCAGCAGTAATACTCGGGACGGCAACTATGGCTACACCTTC.

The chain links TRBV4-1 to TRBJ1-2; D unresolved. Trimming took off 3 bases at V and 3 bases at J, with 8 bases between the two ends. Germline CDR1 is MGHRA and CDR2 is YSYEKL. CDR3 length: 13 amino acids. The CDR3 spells CASSHSLDYGYTF. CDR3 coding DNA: TGCGCCAGCAGCCACAGCTTGGACTATGGCTACACCTTC.

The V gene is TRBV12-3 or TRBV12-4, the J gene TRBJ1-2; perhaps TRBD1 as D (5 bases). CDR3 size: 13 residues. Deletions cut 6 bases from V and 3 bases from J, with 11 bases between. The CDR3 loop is CASRPLTDYGYTF. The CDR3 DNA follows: TGTGCCAGCAGGCCATTGACAGACTATGGCTACACCTTC.